A selection of T cell receptor beta chains follows, all from one sample in a study of blood T cell repertoires in COVID-19. TCRdb's copy holds only in-frame clones and misses some; the assay was immunoSEQ multiplex PCR. The table lists about 150,000 clones, roughly 88% of them singletons, with roughly a tenth in the top ten. Sequencing used peripheral blood. The receptors derive from a man aged 55 to 70 with active or convalescent COVID-19. Each CDR3 is given with its conserved first and last residue. A D gene is named only where the DNA matches it firmly. Some rows have no size entry. The others give once, few or many, or a class for an expanded clone.

len	abundance	d_gene	v_gene	j_gene	CDR3aa	CDR3nt
14	once	.	TRBV28	TRBJ1-2	CASHRTRVNYGYTF	TGTGCCAGCCACAGGACCCGGGTTAACTATGGCTACACCTTC
14	.	TRBD1	TRBV15	TRBJ1-5	CATSRAGGNQPQHF	TGTGCCACCAGCAGAGCAGGGGGAAATCAGCCCCAGCATTTT
14	once	TRBD1	TRBV28	TRBJ1-1	CASSLGQGGTEAFF	TGTGCCAGCAGTTTAGGGCAGGGGGGTACTGAAGCTTTCTTT
16	.	TRBD1	TRBV4-1	TRBJ2-3	CASSQADRGSTDTQYF	TGCGCCAGCAGCCAAGCTGACAGGGGATCCACAGATACGCAGTATTTT
14	once	.	TRBV19	TRBJ2-2	CASGRAQEGGELFF	TGTGCCAGTGGAAGGGCCCAGGAGGGCGGGGAGCTGTTTTTT
17	.	TRBD2	TRBV20-1	TRBJ2-2	CSASATSSGGNTGELFF	TGCAGTGCAAGTGCGACCTCTAGCGGGGGAAACACCGGGGAGCTGTTTTTT
15	.	TRBD2	TRBV10-3	TRBJ2-3	CAISEAGEGTDTQYF	TGTGCCATCAGTGAGGCGGGAGAGGGCACAGATACGCAGTATTTT
13	.	.	TRBV19	TRBJ1-4	CASSPSPGLREFF	TGTGCCAGTAGTCCTTCCCCGGGACTTCGGGAGTTTTTT
15	.	TRBD2	TRBV6-5	TRBJ2-1	CASSPTSGIYNEQFF	TGTGCCAGCAGTCCGACTAGCGGGATATACAATGAGCAGTTCTTC
17	.	TRBD1	TRBV5-1	TRBJ1-6	CASSLSLQGQGNSPLHF	TGCGCCAGCAGCTTATCACTCCAGGGACAGGGTAATTCACCCCTCCACTTT